This T cell receptor beta chain was sequenced in a study of vaccination effects on CD4 cells after COVID-19. Study outcomes and limitations: Vaccine-induced clones in healthy vaccinees cross-reacted with common cold coronaviruses in only 1 of 255 cases. Marked clonal contraction was seen late after vaccination (in both infection- and vaccine-induced clones).

Points on this clone: Its antigen is undetermined.

This table comes from immunoSEQ multiplex PCR, and its TCRdb copy is limited to in-frame clones, with some not included. The data show about 53,000 clones, over 60% seen once. CD4+ T cells were isolated after about nine days of culture. The authors exchanged half the medium for IL-2 medium on days 3 and 7. The CDR3 length is 15 residues. Trimming cost V 0 bases and J 5 bases, with 13 bases left between them. Germline V lookup: CDR1 KGHSH, CDR2 LQKENI. The J gene is TRBJ1-1, the V gene TRBV18, with D possibly being TRBD1 (5 bases). Sequenced here: CD4+ T cells from PBMCs cultured without peptide, sampled before COVID-19 vaccination. This receptor was taken from a human donor who received a COVID-19 vaccine. As DNA, the CDR3 is TGTGCCAGCTCACCACCGCCGATGGGGGAAACTGAAGCTTTCTTT. Its protein is CASSPPPMGETEAFF.